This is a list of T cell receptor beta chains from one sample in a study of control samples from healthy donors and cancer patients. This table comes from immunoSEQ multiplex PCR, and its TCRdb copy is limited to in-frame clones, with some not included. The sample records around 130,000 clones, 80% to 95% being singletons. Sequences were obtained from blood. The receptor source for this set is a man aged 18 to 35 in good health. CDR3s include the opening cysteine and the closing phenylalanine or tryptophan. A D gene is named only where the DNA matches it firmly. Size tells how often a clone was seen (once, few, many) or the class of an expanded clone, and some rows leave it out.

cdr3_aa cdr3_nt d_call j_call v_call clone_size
CASSPRGFTEAFF TGTGCCAGTAGTCCCAGGGGATTCACTGAAGCTTTCTTT . TRBJ1-1 TRBV19 .
CASSLAWTGGNTGELFF TGTGCCAGCAGCCTCGCCTGGACAGGGGGTAACACCGGGGAGCTGTTTTTT TRBD1 TRBJ2-2 TRBV7-9 .
CASSQDRRAGEAFF TGCGCCAGCAGCCAAGATCGAAGGGCGGGTGAAGCTTTCTTT . TRBJ1-1 TRBV4-1 .
CASRLQGGTQYF TGTGCCAGCAGGCTACAGGGCGGTACGCAGTATTTT . TRBJ2-3 TRBV28 .
CASSLRADSYEQYF TGTGCCAGCAGCTTGAGGGCCGACTCCTACGAGCAGTACTTC . TRBJ2-7 TRBV5-6 .
CASSQSLGQGIGGYTF TGTGCCAGCAGCCAATCCCTGGGACAGGGAATAGGTGGCTACACCTTC TRBD1 TRBJ1-2 TRBV16 .
CASSNGAKGGPLHF TGTGCCAGCAGCAATGGGGCCAAGGGCGGACCCCTCCACTTT . TRBJ1-6 TRBV7-3 .
CASSQAGVDEQFF TGTGCCAGCAGCCAAGCAGGGGTCGATGAGCAGTTCTTC . TRBJ2-1 TRBV3-1/TRBV3-2 .
CASSQEQVQETQYF TGTGCCAGCAGCCAAGAACAGGTCCAAGAGACCCAGTACTTC . TRBJ2-5 TRBV3-1/TRBV3-2 once
CASSPPGALQETQYF TGTGCCAGCAGCCCTCCCGGGGCACTCCAAGAGACCCAGTACTTC . TRBJ2-5 TRBV13 .
CASSLVAVLGETQYF TGTGCCAGCAGCTTAGTTGCGGTGCTGGGGGAGACCCAGTACTTC . TRBJ2-5 TRBV11-2 .
CASSLYTSSNEQFF TGTGCCAGCAGTTTATACACTAGCAGCAATGAGCAGTTCTTC . TRBJ2-1 TRBV28 .
CASIGRAGNTEAFF TGTGCCAGTATCGGGAGGGCTGGAAACACTGAAGCTTTCTTT . TRBJ1-1 TRBV19 .
CASSVMSDTDTQYF TGTGCCAGCAGCGTAATGTCCGACACAGATACGCAGTATTTT . TRBJ2-3 TRBV9 .
CASSLEDRATEAFF TGCGCCAGCAGCTTGGAGGACAGGGCTACTGAAGCTTTCTTT TRBD1 TRBJ1-1 TRBV5-1 .
CASSSPPGNTIYF TGTGCCAGCAGCAGTCCGCCTGGAAACACCATATATTTT . TRBJ1-3 TRBV9 .
CASSVAISYNEQFF TGTGCCAGCAGTGTAGCCATTTCCTACAATGAGCAGTTCTTC . TRBJ2-1 TRBV2 .
CAWSALGQKSNQPQHF TGTGCCTGGAGTGCCCTGGGACAAAAGAGCAATCAGCCCCAGCATTTT . TRBJ1-5 TRBV30 .
CASSLSGGYVQETQYF TGTGCCAGCAGCCTCTCGGGGGGTTACGTCCAAGAGACCCAGTACTTC TRBD2 TRBJ2-5 TRBV9 .
CASSYPNEQFF TGTGCCAGCAGTTATCCTAATGAGCAGTTCTTC . TRBJ2-1 TRBV6-2/TRBV6-3 .
CASIWTSGYNEQFF TGTGCCAGCATTTGGACTAGCGGCTACAATGAGCAGTTCTTC TRBD2 TRBJ2-1 TRBV28 .
CSVEDYYNEQFF TGCAGCGTTGAAGACTATTACAATGAGCAGTTCTTC . TRBJ2-1 TRBV29-1 .
CASSLDTRVTDTQYF TGTGCCAGCAGCTTAGATACGAGAGTTACAGATACGCAGTATTTT . TRBJ2-3 TRBV11-3 .
CASSLSYGYTF TGTGCCAGTAGTCTTTCCTATGGCTACACCTTC . TRBJ1-2 TRBV19 .
CASSVETGNYGYTF TGTGCCAGCAGCGTAGAAACAGGGAATTATGGCTACACCTTC . TRBJ1-2 TRBV9 .
CASSRQGATNEKLFF TGCGCCAGCAGTCGACAGGGGGCTACTAATGAAAAACTGTTTTTT TRBD1 TRBJ1-4 TRBV4-1 .
CASSLAGGARTEAFF TGTGCCAGCAGCCTAGCCGGGGGGGCTAGGACTGAAGCTTTCTTT . TRBJ1-1 TRBV7-3 .
CATSGGRLAGPRPDTQYF TGTGCCACCAGCGGCGGCAGGCTAGCGGGTCCAAGGCCAGATACGCAGTATTTT TRBD2 TRBJ2-3 TRBV15 .
CASSWGGRYEQYF TGTGCCAGCAGTTGGGGAGGGAGGTACGAGCAGTACTTC TRBD2 TRBJ2-7 TRBV12-3/TRBV12-4 .
CASSVGSAGGPGAEQFF TGTGCCAGCAGCGTAGGGTCGGCGGGAGGGCCCGGTGCTGAGCAGTTCTTC TRBD2 TRBJ2-1 TRBV9 .
CASSRPGQGPYF TGTGCCAGCAGCCGACCGGGACAGGGACCGTACTTC TRBD1 TRBJ2-4 TRBV3-1/TRBV3-2 .
CASSLKVAFF TGTGCCAGCAGCTTGAAAGTAGCTTTCTTT . TRBJ1-1 TRBV5-6 .
CASSEPGGTEAFF TGTGCCAGCAGTGAACCAGGGGGTACTGAAGCTTTCTTT TRBD1 TRBJ1-1 TRBV6-1 .
CATSRTDTGELFF TGTGCCACCAGCAGGACAGACACCGGGGAGCTGTTTTTT . TRBJ2-2 TRBV15 .
CASSLAGGDSPLHF TGTGCCAGCAGCCTCGCAGGGGGGGATTCACCCCTCCACTTT TRBD1 TRBJ1-6 TRBV28 .
CASSVEGRSTDTQYF TGTGCCAGCAGCGTCGAGGGGCGTAGCACAGATACGCAGTATTTT . TRBJ2-3 TRBV9 .
CSVEQVLETQYF TGCAGCGTTGAACAGGTATTAGAGACCCAGTACTTC . TRBJ2-5 TRBV29-1 .
CASSYSGGAFGELFF TGTGCCAGCAGCTATAGCGGGGGGGCCTTCGGGGAGCTGTTTTTT TRBD2 TRBJ2-2 TRBV5-4 .
CASSPTQGTNSYNEQFF TGTGCCAGCAGCCCTACCCAAGGGACAAACTCCTACAATGAGCAGTTCTTC . TRBJ2-1 TRBV14 .
CASSDNTGELFF TGTGCCAGCAGTGATAACACCGGGGAGCTGTTTTTT . TRBJ2-2 TRBV27 once
CSASPGFEPQHF TGCAGTGCTAGTCCAGGGTTTGAGCCCCAGCATTTT . TRBJ1-5 TRBV20-1 .
CASSLAGLEQFF TGTGCCAGCAGTTTAGCAGGCCTTGAGCAGTTCTTC . TRBJ2-1 TRBV12-3/TRBV12-4 .
CASSIEQRQMNTEAFF TGTGCCAGTAGTATTGAACAGAGACAGATGAACACTGAAGCTTTCTTT . TRBJ1-1 TRBV19 .
CASSDRGTDVLTF TGTGCCAGTAGTGACAGGGGAACTGACGTCCTGACTTTC TRBD1 TRBJ2-6 TRBV19 .
CVSSASDNSPLHF TGTGTCAGCAGTGCAAGCGATAATTCACCCCTCCACTTT . TRBJ1-6 TRBV2 once
CASSLAPRGMDTDTQYF TGTGCCAGCAGCTTGGCCCCTCGTGGGATGGACACAGATACGCAGTATTTT . TRBJ2-3 TRBV7-9 .
CASSPSDTPTYNEQFF TGTGCCAGCAGCCCCAGCGACACCCCAACCTACAATGAGCAGTTCTTC . TRBJ2-1 TRBV7-3 .
CSVVEYEQYF TGCAGCGTGGTGGAGTACGAGCAGTACTTC . TRBJ2-7 TRBV20-1 .
CASKPGAVDEQYF TGTGCCAGCAAACCCGGGGCTGTAGACGAGCAGTACTTC . TRBJ2-7 TRBV7-9 few
CASSPGQGARNTIYF TGTGCCAGCTCACCGGGACAGGGGGCGAGAAACACCATATATTTT TRBD1 TRBJ1-3 TRBV18 few
CASSYDSSKAFF TGTGCCAGCAGTTACGACTCATCGAAAGCTTTCTTT . TRBJ1-1 TRBV6-5 .
CASSPPHRFEGYTF TGTGCCAGTAGTCCCCCCCATCGGTTTGAAGGCTACACCTTC . TRBJ1-2 TRBV19 .